This T cell receptor beta chain appears in the sequencing data of a study of follicular helper T cells after annual influenza vaccination (dated 2017 in TCRdb). For the wider study: Blood was collected on days 0, 7 and 28 after each seasonal influenza vaccination. To look at recall of cTfh clones, some subjects were tracked through successive annual vaccinations covering the 2013-2014, 2014-2015 and 2015-2016 seasons. One week after vaccination, a second recruited cohort of 12 to 13 subjects (Table S1) displayed a similar ICOS+CD38+ cTfh response. Multi-year samples were available for six subjects, with four spanning two vaccination seasons and two spanning three seasons. The 2013-2014 samples were cryopreserved, while the 2015 samples were processed right after collection.

The paper as a whole reports these results and caveats: When influenza clone enrichment was assessed, the possibility that the much larger non-cTfh compartments were undersampled could not be excluded. Successive annual vaccinations recalled a recurrent oligoclonal ICOS+CD38+ cTfh response that contained tetramer and AIM influenza-specific clonotypes. Day 7 ICOS+CD38+ clones were most often found later in ICOS-CD38- cTfh, suggesting that subset may serve as a memory reservoir. Because only roughly 10-23% of the analyzed cells gave productive TCRB sequences, there was no way to sample rare clonotypes. ICOS+CD38+ cTfh clonality correlated with the frequency of that population, and its change correlated with the change in circulating plasmablast frequency.

The sample's time point label is to be understood as: 2015-2016 season, 7 days after influenza vaccination. TCRB sequencing was used to follow sorted CD4 subsets from the blood of adults before and after they were given the seasonal inactivated influenza vaccine (Fluvarix). To be eligible, subjects had to be community-dwelling and could not have received an influenza vaccine during the previous 6 months. Subjects were excluded for influenza vaccine contraindications, substance abuse, HIV/AIDS, active malignancy, immunomodulatory medication, or active illness such as respiratory infection. At each time point, roughly 35 to 110 mL of blood was collected. PBMC were isolated using Ficoll-Paque PLUS or SepMate separation. As a non-Tfh comparison subset, CXCR5- memory CD4 T cells were sorted. Before DNA extraction, cell subsets were sorted from PBMC on a BD FACS Aria. Points on this clone: The specificity of this receptor is unknown. Per-base quality was not reported, and no clone a single base away is much larger than it.

Receptors were amplified or captured by the immunoSEQ multiplex PCR assay. Adaptive Biotechnologies handled the TCRB amplification, library preparation, sequencing and preliminary bioinformatics at Survey level resolution. The authors' analysis ran thus. In R, clonality was calculated as 1 minus the normalized Shannon entropy, and the Gini index was computed using the R package ineq. The overlap score was defined as the summed counts of shared sequences divided by the total counts of all sequences in both compared samples. The significance of shared clonotypes was tested with Fisher's exact test, assuming a theoretical repertoire of 10^7 TCRB sequences. TCRdb carries this immuneACCESS record with in-frame sequences only. Its versions omit some clonotypes, under half of them owing to an unresolved V gene in the studies checked, with the rest unexplained. That table supplies the V and J calls and clone size; D and trimming were determined from the DNA. This sample comprises about 10,000 clones, less than 90% of them detected only once. Together, the top ten hold about 0.4% of the sample.

The sequences come from CXCR5- memory CD4+ T cells sorted from blood, collected 7 days after influenza vaccination. The label giving this sample's cell subset or site can be read as: CXCR5- memory CD4 T cells. The sequence was collected from an adult who received the influenza vaccine.

The CDR3 sequence is CASSPVKGVGNSPLHF. DNA sequence: TGTGCCAGCTCACCGGTTAAGGGGGTGGGGAATTCACCCCTCCACTTT. The sequence joins TRBV18 to TRBJ1-6, with TRBD1 tentatively as D gene (6 bases match). Looking up the germline V gene yields CDR1 KGHSH and CDR2 LQKENI. V and J lose 3 bases and 7 bases, and a span of 16 bases separates them. The CDR3 starts with the cysteine, ends with the phenylalanine, and has 16 residues. The DNA shown is the 48-base CDR3, in frame from base 1.